Following are 28 T cell receptor beta chains from one sample sequenced in a study of spatial heterogeneity in lung cancer (dated by TCRdb to about 2019). The receptor library was made with 5' RACE. The listed sequencing device is NextSeq 500. The public reads were reprocessed in TCRdb via fastp at Q25 and MiXCR, keeping in-frame beta chains. Duplicate CDR3 protein sequences are folded into a single record with the most common DNA and genes. This sample holds just over 1,000 distinct CDR3 sequences; roughly 32% were observed only once. The ten largest clones add up to 29% of the sample. Their target antigens are unknown. The full study reports these points: The tumor nonsynonymous mutation count correlated with the number of expanded intratumoral alpha and beta TCRs.

Taken with the paper, the label for time point translates to: sample taken at primary tumor resection. This sample comprised lung tumor tissue, obtained at surgery. Receptors were obtained from a male donor with early-stage non-small cell lung cancer.

The V and J genes are TRBV7-2 and TRBJ1-4, with TRBD1 matching over 11 bases. V shed 6 bases and J 7 bases; nucleotides not matched to a gene: 7. Germline V gene lookup returns CDR1 SGHTA and CDR2 FQGNSA. The CDR3 contains 15 residues. CDR3 coding DNA: TGTGCCAGCAGATACACCGGGACAGGGGGTGAAAAACTGTTTTTT. Translating gives CASRYTGTGGEKLFF.

The table lists this clonotype with a few counts. This rearrangement joins TRBV20-1 to TRBJ2-5, with D maybe TRBD1 (6 bases). There are 20 residues in the CDR3. Trimming pared 5 bases from V and 1 base from J, leaving 32 bases between. CDR1 and CDR2 (germline): DFQATT, SNEGSKA (reference sequence). CDR3 DNA: TGCAGTGCTTTTAGCCGGCGGACACTGGAGGTCCAGGGGATCCAAGAGACCCAGTACTTC. Its translation is CSAFSRRTLEVQGIQETQYF.

Within the sample, this clonotype is medium-sized (0.01 to 0.1%). In nucleotides, the CDR3 is TGTGCCTGGACTCCTATTGGGACTGAAGCTTTCTTT. Its translation is CAWTPIGTEAFF. The chain is built from TRBV30 and TRBJ1-1; D uncertain. The CDR3 length is 12 residues. Trimming left V 4 bases short and J 5 bases short, with 11 bases between. Germline V CDR1 and CDR2: GTSNPN, SVGIG (reference sequence).

This clonotype was seen only a few times. The J gene is TRBJ2-1, the V gene TRBV27; D is possibly TRBD1 (5 bases). Between the trimmed V and J ends, which lost 3 bases and 3 bases, there was a span of 12 bases. From germline, CDR1 is MNHEY and CDR2 SMNVEV (reference sequence). This CDR3 comprises 15 residues. The CDR3 DNA reads TGTGCCAGCAGTTTCCTCCGAGACAGCTACAATGAGCAGTTCTTC. Amino acids: CASSFLRDSYNEQFF.

In its sample, this clonotype ranks as large (0.1 to 1%). The J gene is TRBJ2-1, the V gene TRBV5-1; D is undetermined. Trimming cost V 5 bases and J 9 bases, with 15 bases left between them. The length of the CDR3 is 13 residues. CDR1 is SGHRS, CDR2 YFSETQ, per germline. CDR3 nucleotide sequence: TGCGCCAGCAGTCGCGCGACGTCCACTGAGCAGTTCTTC. This codes for CASSRATSTEQFF.

CDR3 in DNA: TGTGCCAGCAGCCCAACGAAGACAGGGAGCTCTGGAAACACCATATATTTT. Its translation is CASSPTKTGSSGNTIYF. The J gene is TRBJ1-3, the V gene TRBV6-6, with TRBD1 matching 7 bases. This CDR3 has 17 residues. After removal of 6 bases from V and 0 bases from J, the junction contained 11 bases not matched to a gene. Germline V lookup: CDR1 MNHNY, CDR2 SVGAGI (reference sequence).

The sample holds a few counts of this clonotype. This chain joins TRBV7-2 and TRBJ2-7; 8 nucleotides match TRBD1. Unmatched junction bases numbered 6, after V lost 5 bases and J lost 0 bases. The CDR3 has 15 residues. Per germline, CDR1 SGHTA and CDR2 FQGNSA. The CDR3 coding sequence is TGTGCCAGCAGCATCGACAGGGGCGGCTCCTACGAGCAGTACTTC. This encodes CASSIDRGGSYEQYF.

This clonotype is large. V is TRBV20-1 and J is TRBJ2-1, with D perhaps matching TRBD2 (6 bases). Germline-derived CDR1 and CDR2 are DFQATT and SNEGSKA (reference sequence). The V gene lost 0 bases and the J gene lost 8 bases, with 20 bases spanning the gap. The CDR3 runs 16 residues. The CDR3 coding sequence is TGCAGTGCTAGAGATCCCGGGGAGGTCCCAGGGTATGAGCAGTTCTTC. It yields the protein CSARDPGEVPGYEQFF.

The V call is TRBV15, the J call TRBJ2-5; 7 bases agree with TRBD2. This CDR3 is built from 15 residues. Germline V gene sequence: CDR1 LNHNV, CDR2 YYDKDF (reference sequence). Trimming at V came to 0 bases and at J to 5 bases, leaving 6 bases not matched to a gene. The CDR3 nucleotides read TGTGCCACCAGCAGAGATCTAGGACTAGTGGAGACCCAGTACTTC. It codes for CATSRDLGLVETQYF.

This clonotype was detected only a few times. CDR3 sequence (DNA): TGCGCCAGCAGCCAAGACAGGGTAAGGAGAAACACTGAAGCTTTCTTT. Translation gives CASSQDRVRRNTEAFF. The gene calls are TRBV4-1 and TRBJ1-1, with D possibly being TRBD1 (5 bases). Trimming took off 0 bases at V and 2 bases at J, with 13 bases between the two ends. In germline, CDR1 is MGHRA, CDR2 YSYEKL. This CDR3 is 16 amino acids long.

By frequency in the sample, this clonotype is large. The CDR3 coding sequence is TGTGCCAGCAGTTACTCGCTCCACACTGGCTACACCTTC. Encoded protein: CASSYSLHTGYTF. This chain connects TRBV6-5 to TRBJ1-2; no firm D call. V was clipped by 0 bases and J by 7 bases, with 9 bases between them. The CDR3 totals 13 residues. From germline, CDR1 is MNHEY and CDR2 SVGAGI.

The CDR3 is CASSFRIPYEQYF. The CDR3 bases are TGTGCCAGCAGTTTCCGGATACCCTACGAGCAGTACTTC. The V gene is TRBV28, the J gene TRBJ2-7, with no clear D. The CDR3 is 13 residues long. The V end was cut by 3 bases, the J end by 2 bases, with 8 bases between. The germline gives CDR1 MDHEN, CDR2 SYDVKM.

The rearrangement uses TRBV5-5 and TRBJ2-4, with a tentative D call TRBD1 (5 bases). V lost 6 bases, J lost 8 bases, and 12 bases lay in between. Germline values: CDR1 SGHKS, CDR2 YYEKEE (reference sequence). The CDR3 contains 12 residues. This CDR3 reads CASTRDWDIQYF. In DNA, the CDR3 is TGTGCCAGCACCAGGGATTGGGACATTCAGTACTTC.

By share, this clonotype ranks as large. The genes are TRBV6-1 and TRBJ1-5, with TRBD1 as a possible D gene (6 bases). The V gene lost 0 bases and the J gene lost 2 bases, with 8 bases spanning the gap. Per germline, CDR1 MNHNS and CDR2 SASEGT. This CDR3 contains 15 residues. This chain's CDR3 is CASSEAPGGNQPQHF. DNA of the CDR3: TGTGCCAGCAGTGAAGCGCCAGGGGGCAATCAGCCCCAGCATTTT.

This clonotype is deemed large (0.1 to 1%). J is TRBJ1-2 and V is TRBV6-1, with TRBD1 as a possible D gene (5 bases). The germline CDR1 and CDR2 sequences are MNHNS and SASEGT. The CDR3 runs to 14 residues. V lost 7 bases, J lost 3 bases, and 15 bases lay in between. CDR3 nucleotides: TGTGCCAGCATATTATGGGGGGAGGACTATGGCTACACCTTC. It codes for CASILWGEDYGYTF.

This clonotype rates as large. J is TRBJ2-5 and V is TRBV28; D gene unclear. Germline lookup yields CDR1 MDHEN and CDR2 SYDVKM. With 3 bases removed from V and 1 base from J, the gap between germline ends came to 9 bases. The CDR3 has 14 residues. CDR3 amino acids: CASSFDRSQETQYF. CDR3 in DNA: TGTGCCAGCAGTTTTGACCGGTCCCAAGAGACCCAGTACTTC.

For the CDR3, the DNA is TGTGCCAGCAGTCCCTTTAGCGGGAGCCCCGGGTACAATGAGCAGTTCTTC. This encodes CASSPFSGSPGYNEQFF. The chain joins TRBV27 to TRBJ2-1; 9 bases line up with TRBD2. Looked up from germline, CDR1 is MNHEY and CDR2 is SMNVEV (reference sequence). The CDR3 sequence is 17 residues long. With V trimmed by 5 bases and J by 4 bases, 12 bases remained unmatched.

This clonotype qualifies as large. The chain combines TRBV18 with TRBJ2-7; tentative D call: TRBD2 (6 bases). The germline V and J ends were trimmed by 3 bases and 6 bases, with 9 bases remaining between them. This CDR3 is built from 12 residues. The germline gives CDR1 KGHSH, CDR2 LQKENI. For the CDR3, the DNA is TGTGCCAGCTCACCCGGGGGTAGCGAGCAGTACTTC. Translating it yields CASSPGGSEQYF.

This clonotype came up a few times. V gene TRBV29-1 combines with J gene TRBJ1-5, with a weak D call TRBD1 (6 bases). The CDR3 is made up of 13 amino acids. CDR1 SQVTM and CDR2 ANQGSEA come from the germline V gene. Deletions cut 4 bases from V and 4 bases from J, with 11 bases between. Here the CDR3 reads CSVVQGINQPQHF. The CDR3 DNA is TGCAGCGTTGTTCAGGGGATAAATCAGCCCCAGCATTTT.

Within the sample, this clonotype is large. V is TRBV6-5 and J is TRBJ2-7; either TRBD1 or TRBD2 may fit D (5 bases each). V lost 8 bases to trimming and J lost 0 bases, with 14 bases between them. The CDR3 has 14 residues. The germline gives CDR1 MNHEY, CDR2 SVGAGI. CDR3 nucleotides: TGTGCCAGCCGAGCCGGGACCTCCTCCTACGAGCAGTACTTC. Residues: CASRAGTSSYEQYF.

The CDR3 reads CASRRWMVDQETQYF. CDR3 nucleotides: TGTGCCAGCAGACGTTGGATGGTAGACCAAGAGACCCAGTACTTC. The rearrangement uses TRBV27 and TRBJ2-5; D gene ambiguous. CDR1 and CDR2 from the germline V gene are MNHEY and SMNVEV (reference sequence). Trimming left V 6 bases short and J 0 bases short, with 14 bases between. CDR3 length: 15 amino acids.

J is TRBJ2-3 and V is TRBV12-3 or TRBV12-4; 7 bases agree with TRBD1. CDR3 length equals 17 residues. The V segment lost 4 bases and the J segment 0 bases; nucleotides outside the gene matches: 10. The DNA of the CDR3 is TGTGCCAGCAGTTCCCGAAGGACAGGACTTAGCACAGATACGCAGTATTTT. This translates into CASSSRRTGLSTDTQYF.

This clonotype is large within its sample. The chain carries TRBV20-1 and TRBJ1-4, with 9 positions matching TRBD1. Germline V gene sequence: CDR1 DFQATT, CDR2 SNEGSKA (reference sequence). This CDR3 is built from 17 residues. Losses at the gene ends were 0 bases for V and 4 bases for J; bases not matched to a gene: 9. In nucleotides, the CDR3 is TGCAGTGCTAGAGATCAGGGACAGGGACTTGTTAATGAAAAACTGTTTTTT. Its protein is CSARDQGQGLVNEKLFF.

This clonotype is termed large (0.1 to 1%). The gene calls are TRBV9 and TRBJ2-5, with 7 bases aligning to TRBD2. J lost 2 bases, V lost 3 bases, and 4 bases had no gene match. The germline gives CDR1 SGDLS, CDR2 YYNGEE. The CDR3 is 14 residues long. The CDR3 spells CASSEGGGQETQYF. CDR3 sequence (DNA): TGTGCCAGCAGCGAGGGCGGGGGTCAAGAGACCCAGTACTTC.

The chain couples TRBV6-2 or TRBV6-3 to TRBJ2-1, with D possibly matching TRBD2 (5 bases). Trimming shortened V by 5 bases and J by 9 bases, and 11 bases separated the two germline ends. CDR1 is MNHEY, CDR2 SVGEGT, per germline. CDR3 length: 12 residues. CDR3: CASSPLAGEQFF. In DNA form, the CDR3 reads TGTGCCAGCAGTCCCCTAGCAGGTGAGCAGTTCTTC.

The V and J genes are TRBV6-2 or TRBV6-3 and TRBJ2-5; perhaps TRBD2 as D (6 bases). The germline V and J ends were trimmed by 7 bases and 5 bases, with 20 bases remaining between them. CDR1 is MNHEY, CDR2 SVGEGT, per germline. The CDR3 is made up of 15 amino acids. The CDR3 bases are TGTGCCAGCACCCAGGAGCGGGTTCTGGGGGAGACCCAGTACTTC. As protein: CASTQERVLGETQYF.

By share, this clonotype counts as medium-sized. J is TRBJ2-5 and V is TRBV27; 7 nucleotides line up with TRBD1. The CDR3 runs 13 residues. Trimming took 5 bases from V and 3 from J; bases not matched to a gene: 3. Looked up from germline, CDR1 is MNHEY and CDR2 is SMNVEV (reference sequence). As DNA, the CDR3 is TGTGCCAGCAGTCAGGGACAGAAAGAGACCCAGTACTTC. Amino acids: CASSQGQKETQYF.

This clonotype is labeled as large. This chain links TRBV7-3 with TRBJ2-3; 10 nucleotides match TRBD2. CDR1 is SGHTA and CDR2 is FQGTGA in the germline V gene. The V and J ends lost 5 bases and 3 bases, in that order; junction bases with no gene match: 2. This CDR3 spans 14 amino acids. The CDR3 reads CASSIAGGTDTQYF. The CDR3 DNA is TGTGCCAGCAGCATAGCGGGGGGAACAGATACGCAGTATTTT.